This T cell receptor (beta chain) was sequenced during a study of T cell clonotyping in hematopoietic cell transplantation. General observations from the study: At the given depth, recipient repertoires were over 97% de novo clonotypes.

This clone was observed a single time. Its cognate antigen is unknown. Time point reported: recipient sample about 28 days before transplant, after cytoreduction. The germline CDR1 and CDR2 sequences are KGHSH and LQKENI. This CDR3 is built from 14 residues. The germline V and J ends were trimmed by 0 bases and 2 bases, with 7 bases remaining between them. TCRdb's copy holds only in-frame clones and misses some; the assay was immunoSEQ multiplex PCR. In the table there are 20,000 to 25,000 clones, roughly 90% of which are singletons. The specimen was peripheral blood mononuclear cells, collected before stem cell transplant. This chain connects TRBV18 to TRBJ2-5; possible D gene TRBD1, 6 bases. The receptor was derived from a man between 18 and 35 years old with biphenotypic leukemia. Some clones in this sample may be carry-over from other donors' samples. CDR3 sequence (DNA): TGTGCCAGCTCACCACCGGGACAACAAGAGACCCAGTACTTC. Translation: CASSPPGQQETQYF.